These T cell receptor beta chains were read from a single sample in a study of cytotoxic CD8 clonotypes in ibrutinib-treated CLL. Clones were read by immunoSEQ multiplex PCR, and TCRdb kept only the in-frame ones, dropping some. The repertoire includes 110,000 to 150,000 clones, about 80% of them detected once, and around a quarter sits in the top ten. Source: PBMCs, taken after 12 months of ibrutinib treatment. These TCRs come from a human donor with chronic lymphocytic leukemia. Each CDR3 is given with its conserved first and last residue. Fields, in order: D gene, J gene, V gene, clone size, CDR3 DNA, CDR3 protein. A D gene is named only where the DNA matches it firmly. Where a row states a size, it is once, few, many or the class of an expanded clone; other rows omit it.

D gene: NA; J gene: TRBJ2-5; V gene: TRBV7-6; clone size: NA; CDR3 DNA: TGTGCCAGCAGTTTACAAGAGACCCAGTACTTC; CDR3 protein: CASSLQETQYF
D gene: NA; J gene: TRBJ2-5; V gene: TRBV27; clone size: NA; CDR3 DNA: TGTGCCAGCAGTTTATCGATGGGAGAGACCCAGTACTTC; CDR3 protein: CASSLSMGETQYF
D gene: NA; J gene: TRBJ2-7; V gene: TRBV6-5; clone size: NA; CDR3 DNA: TGTGCCAGCAGGCTCAGCGATAGAGGCTCCTACGAGCAGTACTTC; CDR3 protein: CASRLSDRGSYEQYF
D gene: TRBD1; J gene: TRBJ1-2; V gene: TRBV28; clone size: NA; CDR3 DNA: TGTGCCAGCAGGCCCCCGACAGGGTCTGGCTACACCTTC; CDR3 protein: CASRPPTGSGYTF
D gene: NA; J gene: TRBJ2-3; V gene: TRBV12-2; clone size: NA; CDR3 DNA: TGTGCAAGTCGCTTCATCCTGACAGCCCGCACACCTACGCAGTATTTT; CDR3 protein: CASRFILTARTPTQYF
D gene: NA; J gene: TRBJ2-7; V gene: TRBV6-1; clone size: NA; CDR3 DNA: TGTGCCAGCAGGATCTTGGGGGGTCCCTACGAGCAGTACTTC; CDR3 protein: CASRILGGPYEQYF
D gene: TRBD1; J gene: TRBJ2-2; V gene: TRBV7-3; clone size: NA; CDR3 DNA: TGTGCCAGCAGCTCCCGACAGGGGGCAAGCACCGGGGAGCTGTTTTTT; CDR3 protein: CASSSRQGASTGELFF
D gene: NA; J gene: TRBJ2-5; V gene: TRBV5-4; clone size: NA; CDR3 DNA: TGTGCCAGCAGCTTACAGGGTTCCTCGGAGACCCAGTACTTC; CDR3 protein: CASSLQGSSETQYF
D gene: TRBD1; J gene: TRBJ1-5; V gene: TRBV6-5; clone size: NA; CDR3 DNA: TGTGCCAGCAGTTCCGGGACAGGGCGCTACAATCAGCCCCAGCATTTT; CDR3 protein: CASSSGTGRYNQPQHF
D gene: NA; J gene: TRBJ2-5; V gene: TRBV21-1; clone size: once; CDR3 DNA: TGTGCCAGCAGCAAAGTTGGACCGATCCAAGAGACCCAGTACTTC; CDR3 protein: CASSKVGPIQETQYF
D gene: TRBD2; J gene: TRBJ2-7; V gene: TRBV27; clone size: NA; CDR3 DNA: TGTGCCAGCAGTTTGGTACGGGGGGCCTACGAGCAGTACTTC; CDR3 protein: CASSLVRGAYEQYF
D gene: NA; J gene: TRBJ2-3; V gene: TRBV6-1; clone size: NA; CDR3 DNA: TGTGCCAGCAGAATATTGACAGATAGCACAGATACGCAGTATTTT; CDR3 protein: CASRILTDSTDTQYF
D gene: TRBD1; J gene: TRBJ2-5; V gene: TRBV29-1; clone size: NA; CDR3 DNA: TGCAGCGGGCTTCGACAGGGGGAGACCCAGTACTTC; CDR3 protein: CSGLRQGETQYF
D gene: NA; J gene: TRBJ1-2; V gene: TRBV28; clone size: NA; CDR3 DNA: TGTGCCAGCGTCCAGACCCTGGGGCATGGCTACACCTTC; CDR3 protein: CASVQTLGHGYTF
D gene: TRBD2; J gene: TRBJ2-7; V gene: TRBV7-9; clone size: once; CDR3 DNA: TGTGCCAGCAGCCCTGCTGGGACTAGCGGCTCCTACGAGCAGTACTTC; CDR3 protein: CASSPAGTSGSYEQYF
D gene: TRBD1; J gene: TRBJ1-5; V gene: TRBV10-3; clone size: NA; CDR3 DNA: TGTGCCGCTCGCGGACAGGGCAATCAGCCCCAGCATTTT; CDR3 protein: CAARGQGNQPQHF
D gene: NA; J gene: TRBJ2-7; V gene: TRBV11-3; clone size: few; CDR3 DNA: TGTGCCAGCAGCTTACTCGCGTACGAGCAGTACTTC; CDR3 protein: CASSLLAYEQYF
D gene: TRBD1; J gene: TRBJ2-7; V gene: TRBV5-1; clone size: NA; CDR3 DNA: TGCGCCAGCAGCTTGATGGGACAGGTTTCCTACGAGCAGTACTTC; CDR3 protein: CASSLMGQVSYEQYF